Listed below are T cell receptor beta chains from one sample, sequenced in a study of blood T cell repertoires in COVID-19. Here immunoSEQ multiplex PCR was the method, and the copy in TCRdb shows in-frame clones only, minus some. This sample has fewer than 350,000 clones, with approximately 86% found just once. What was sequenced was peripheral blood. These receptor sequences come from a woman aged 70-85 years with COVID-19, enrolled during active disease. CDR3s include the opening cysteine and the closing phenylalanine or tryptophan. The D gene is left open where the match is weak. The listing skips clone size in some rows; elsewhere it reads once, few, many or a size class.

CDR3 length	V gene	clone size	D gene	J gene	CDR3 DNA	CDR3 protein
17	TRBV7-8	.	.	TRBJ2-3	TGTGCCAGCAGCTTATGGACAGCATCTACTAGCACAGATACGCAGTATTTT	CASSLWTASTSTDTQYF
17	TRBV21-1	.	.	TRBJ2-1	TGTGCCAGCAGCAAAGAGACAGGGTATCGCTCCTACAATGAGCAGTTCTTC	CASSKETGYRSYNEQFF
16	TRBV5-1	.	TRBD2	TRBJ2-3	TGCGCCAGCAGCTTGGGAGCGGGGGGGCCCCAAGATACGCAGTATTTT	CASSLGAGGPQDTQYF
15	TRBV10-1	.	TRBD2	TRBJ2-5	TGCGCCAGAGTAGCGGGGGGGCCGGAGGGAGAGACCCAGTACTTC	CARVAGGPEGETQYF
15	TRBV7-2	few	.	TRBJ1-2	TGTGCCAGCAGCTCGGACATTGGGTATCTGTATGGCTACACCTTC	CASSSDIGYLYGYTF
16	TRBV14	.	TRBD1	TRBJ2-7	TGTGCCAGCAGCCAATACGGGACAGGGAACTCCTACGAGCAGTACTTC	CASSQYGTGNSYEQYF
12	TRBV24-1	.	.	TRBJ2-5	TGTGCCACCCCGACTATACCAGAGACCCAGTACTTC	CATPTIPETQYF
13	TRBV5-1	.	.	TRBJ1-1	TGCGCCAGCAGACTCCAGGGGCACACTGAAGCTTTCTTT	CASRLQGHTEAFF
16	TRBV10-1	.	TRBD2	TRBJ2-2	TGCGCCAGCAGCGCACTAGCGGGGGGCGGGACCGGGGAGCTGTTTTTT	CASSALAGGGTGELFF
15	TRBV7-9	many	TRBD1	TRBJ1-1	TGTGCCAGCAGCTTAGAGGGACAGTTGAACACTGAAGCTTTCTTT	CASSLEGQLNTEAFF
14	TRBV3-1/TRBV3-2	.	TRBD1	TRBJ1-1	TGTGCCAGCAGCTTTGACAGGGCGGCCACTGAAGCTTTCTTT	CASSFDRAATEAFF
15	TRBV29-1	.	TRBD1	TRBJ1-2	TGCAGCGTTGAAGTTGTTCCACAGGGGGCGTCGGTCTACACCTTC	CSVEVVPQGASVYTF
15	TRBV5-1	few	TRBD1	TRBJ1-2	TGCGCCAGCAGCCCCGGGACAGGGGGTTACTATGGCTACACCTTC	CASSPGTGGYYGYTF
16	TRBV3-1/TRBV3-2	.	TRBD1	TRBJ1-4	TGTGCCAGCAGCTACCGACAGGGGGGAACTAATGAAAAACTGTTTTTT	CASSYRQGGTNEKLFF
15	TRBV29-1	.	.	TRBJ2-3	TGCAGCGTCGCCCGACAGGAGACCCTCACAGATACGCAGTATTTT	CSVARQETLTDTQYF
18	TRBV11-2	.	TRBD1	TRBJ1-2	TGTGCCAGCAGCCACCTTTCGGGCAGGGGGCCTCATCGGTATGGCTACACCTTC	CASSHLSGRGPHRYGYTF
16	TRBV6-5	.	.	TRBJ2-2	TGTGCCAGCAGTTACGGAGTAGGCGGCCACACCGGGGAGCTGTTTTTT	CASSYGVGGHTGELFF
13	TRBV27	.	.	TRBJ2-7	TGTGCCAGCAGTTTTGGGACTGCGGGCGAGCAGTACTTC	CASSFGTAGEQYF
15	TRBV7-9	.	.	TRBJ1-1	TGTGCCAGCAGCTTAAGGGACACCGGGAGGACTGAAGCTTTCTTT	CASSLRDTGRTEAFF
14	TRBV5-4	few	TRBD1	TRBJ2-2	TGTGCCAGCAGCTCGGGACAGCCCACCGGGGAGCTGTTTTTT	CASSSGQPTGELFF
13	TRBV30	.	.	TRBJ2-2	TGTGCCTGGAGTGACAGTTTCACCGGGGAGCTGTTTTTT	CAWSDSFTGELFF
13	TRBV24-1	.	TRBD1	TRBJ1-1	TGTGCCACCAGTGACCAGGGGGTGACTGAAGCTTTCTTT	CATSDQGVTEAFF
15	TRBV24-1	.	TRBD1	TRBJ1-5	TGTGCCACCAGTGCCGGCAGGGGGCAGGCTCAGCCCCAGCATTTT	CATSAGRGQAQPQHF
17	TRBV7-2	.	TRBD1	TRBJ2-1	TGTGCCAGCAGCTTTACAGGGGTAGGAGCGAATCGGAATGAGCAGTTCTTC	CASSFTGVGANRNEQFF
15	TRBV5-1	.	.	TRBJ1-4	TGCGCCAGCAGCTTGGGGGGGCCCAGAGGGGAAAAACTGTTTTTT	CASSLGGPRGEKLFF
12	TRBV30	.	.	TRBJ2-7	TGTGCCTGGAGATCTACCGGAGCCGAGCAGTACTTC	CAWRSTGAEQYF
12	TRBV2	once	TRBD1	TRBJ1-1	TGTGCCAGCAGGTTTGACAGGGCAGAGGCTTTCTTT	CASRFDRAEAFF
15	TRBV5-1	many	TRBD2	TRBJ2-7	TGCGCCAGCAGCTTGGCTAGCGGGGAGTCCTACGAGCAGTACTTC	CASSLASGESYEQYF
16	TRBV5-6	once	TRBD1	TRBJ2-1	TGTGCCAGCAGCTACTTTGGGACAGCGTCTTACAATGAGCAGTTCTTC	CASSYFGTASYNEQFF
16	TRBV11-2	few	.	TRBJ1-4	TGTGCCAGCAGCCCCGGACAGCTTTCAACTAATGAAAAACTGTTTTTT	CASSPGQLSTNEKLFF
11	TRBV29-1	.	.	TRBJ1-3	TGCAGCTTTTTACTTGGAAACACCATATATTTT	CSFLLGNTIYF
13	TRBV6-5	once	TRBD2	TRBJ2-1	TGTGCCAGCAGCGGGACTAGCGGGGATGAGCAGTTCTTC	CASSGTSGDEQFF
13	TRBV12-3/TRBV12-4	.	TRBD1	TRBJ1-1	TGTGCCAGCAGCTACAGGGGTGACACTGAAGCTTTCTTT	CASSYRGDTEAFF
13	TRBV6-5	.	.	TRBJ1-1	TGTGCCAGCAGTTATGGGGGGAGCACTGAAGCTTTCTTT	CASSYGGSTEAFF
17	TRBV28	once	TRBD1	TRBJ1-2	TGTGCCAGCAGAACGGGGGACAGGGGACTTCTAAACTATGGCTACACCTTC	CASRTGDRGLLNYGYTF
15	TRBV19	.	TRBD1	TRBJ1-5	TGTGCCAGTAGTATGACAGGGGATAACAATCAGCCCCAGCATTTT	CASSMTGDNNQPQHF
12	TRBV28	once	.	TRBJ2-1	TGTGCCAGCAGGAGGGGACTCAATGAGCAGTTCTTC	CASRRGLNEQFF
15	TRBV18	.	.	TRBJ1-1	TGTGCCAGCTCATCCTACACAGGATGGGGCACTGAAGCTTTCTTT	CASSSYTGWGTEAFF
18	TRBV7-8	few	.	TRBJ1-5	TGTGCCAGCAGCTTAGCGCGGAGGAAGGAGGGTTTTTATCAGCCCCAGCATTTT	CASSLARRKEGFYQPQHF
17	TRBV5-6	.	TRBD2	TRBJ2-1	TGTGCCAGCAGCTTGGCACTAGCGGGGGCGTTTTGGGATGAGCAGTTCTTC	CASSLALAGAFWDEQFF
15	TRBV6-5	.	TRBD1	TRBJ2-2	TGTGCCAGCATCTGGACAGGGGAGAACACCGGGGAGCTGTTTTTT	CASIWTGENTGELFF
16	TRBV4-1	.	.	TRBJ2-3	TGCGCCAGCAGCCGAGCGGCTATGGAGTTGGTGGATACGCAGTATTTT	CASSRAAMELVDTQYF
16	TRBV2	once	.	TRBJ1-3	TGTGCCAGCAGTGAAATGAGGTCAGTCTCTGGAAACACCATATATTTT	CASSEMRSVSGNTIYF
14	TRBV13	.	TRBD1	TRBJ2-7	TGTGCCAGCAGCGGGGACAGGGCCCCTTACGAGCAGTACTTC	CASSGDRAPYEQYF
15	TRBV18	.	.	TRBJ1-2	TGTGCCAGCTCACCTCGGGAGGAGAACGAGTATGACTACACCTTC	CASSPREENEYDYTF
14	TRBV24-1	few	.	TRBJ2-2	TGTGCCACCAGTGGGGGGCGCAAAGCCGGGGAGCTGTTTTTT	CATSGGRKAGELFF
16	TRBV24-1	.	TRBD1	TRBJ2-6	TGTGCCACCAGTGGAAAAGGGGGCTATGGGGCCAACGTCCTGACTTTC	CATSGKGGYGANVLTF
18	TRBV5-1	.	TRBD2	TRBJ2-5	TGCGCCAGCAGCTCCGTCCCGGGACTAGCTTTGGGGCTAGAGACCCAGTACTTC	CASSSVPGLALGLETQYF